This T cell receptor beta chain is from a study of metastatic and nonmetastatic thyroid tumors. With MiXCR, TCRdb called clones anew from the PCR reads. The data show more than 40,000 clones, 3.2% seen once. Between the trimmed V and J ends, which lost 6 bases and 7 bases, there was a span of 10 bases. This CDR3 comprises 12 residues. No patient received treatment before thyroid surgery. This clone was picked up many times. Its antigen remains unidentified. General study results and limits: It was reportedly found that TCR beta diversity was significantly higher in malignant thyroid tumors than in benign nodules, a difference seen in both blood and tumor samples.

The source is a female donor with papillary thyroid cancer or a benign thyroid nodule (not recorded which). Some clones in this sample may be carry-over from other donors' samples. The rearrangement uses TRBV12-3 or TRBV12-4 and TRBJ2-1; D remains ambiguous. Sequenced: blood. The CDR3 region is CASRSGLNEQFF. For the CDR3, the DNA is TGTGCCAGCAGATCCGGTCTTAATGAGCAGTTCTTC.